This is a list of T cell receptor beta chains from one sample in a study of OX40 agonist ivuxolimab in advanced cancers. Assay: immunoSEQ multiplex PCR; the TCRdb copy retains only in-frame clones and omits some. The sample has approximately 69,000 clones; 80% to 85% are singletons. The source was CD4+ or CD8+ T cells sorted from blood, collected in a trial of the OX40 agonist ivuxolimab. All receptors derive from an adult with an advanced solid tumor such as melanoma, head and neck, liver or kidney cancer. The CDR3 runs from the conserved cysteine through the conserved F or W. D genes are given only for firm matches. Size is omitted from some rows. Given values are once, few, many or a class for expanded clones.

v_gene	abundance	j_gene	d_gene	CDR3nt	CDR3aa
TRBV19	NA	TRBJ1-3	NA	TGTGCCAGTAGTATATCGGGGCTTTCTGGAAACACCATATATTTT	CASSISGLSGNTIYF
TRBV13	NA	TRBJ2-1	TRBD1	TGTGCCAGCAGCTTTAGGACAGGGTTTTACAATGAGCAGTTCTTC	CASSFRTGFYNEQFF
TRBV14	NA	TRBJ2-7	NA	TGTGCCAGCAGCCAAGCCTTCAGGCCATACGAGCAGTACTTC	CASSQAFRPYEQYF
TRBV19	NA	TRBJ2-1	NA	TGTGCCAGTAGTCTTCAACAGGGCGGGCAGTTCTTC	CASSLQQGGQFF
TRBV6-6	NA	TRBJ1-2	NA	TGTGCCAGCAGTTACTCCAGGGACATCTATGGCTACACCTTC	CASSYSRDIYGYTF
TRBV10-3	NA	TRBJ1-1	NA	TGTGCCAGCGGAGGGAATGCCGCTGAAGCTTTCTTT	CASGGNAAEAFF
TRBV10-3	NA	TRBJ1-5	NA	TGTGCCATCAGTGAGAGTTCAGTTGGCGGGGGGCACCAGCCCCAGCATTTT	CAISESSVGGGHQPQHF
TRBV6-4	NA	TRBJ2-1	NA	TGTGCCAGCAGTGCCGGGGGAGAACCCTACAATGAGCAGTTCTTC	CASSAGGEPYNEQFF
TRBV2	few	TRBJ2-2	TRBD2	TGTGCCAGCAGCGCACTAGCGGCGGACACCGGGGAGCTGTTTTTT	CASSALAADTGELFF
TRBV7-2	once	TRBJ2-1	NA	TGTGCCAGCAGCGTTCAAAGGATGCAGCAGTTCTTC	CASSVQRMQQFF
TRBV5-8	NA	TRBJ2-3	NA	TGTGCCAGCAGCTTAGGGCAAGATACGCAGTATTTT	CASSLGQDTQYF
TRBV9	few	TRBJ2-1	NA	TGTGCCAGCAGCGTATCCGGGACCCCCGGGCTGATCGATGAGCAGTTCTTC	CASSVSGTPGLIDEQFF
TRBV5-1	NA	TRBJ2-1	NA	TGCGCCAGCAGCTTGTTTGCGGATTACATCGGTGAGCAGTTCTTC	CASSLFADYIGEQFF
TRBV29-1	NA	TRBJ1-1	TRBD1	TGCAGCGTCCCTGGACAGGGGGCAATTGACACTGAAGCTTTCTTT	CSVPGQGAIDTEAFF
TRBV6-5	NA	TRBJ2-1	TRBD1	TGTGCCAGCAGCCCTAGACAGGGGCCGCAATTCTTC	CASSPRQGPQFF
TRBV4-3	NA	TRBJ1-3	NA	TGCGCCAGCAGTCTGTTCCCGAGCTCTGGAAACACCATATATTTT	CASSLFPSSGNTIYF
TRBV18	few	TRBJ2-1	NA	TGTGCCAGCTCGCCAGGGGAGGGGTACAATGAGCAGTTCTTC	CASSPGEGYNEQFF
TRBV5-6	once	TRBJ1-1	TRBD1	TGTGCCAGCAGCTTCGGCAGGGGGATGACGAACACTGAAGCTTTCTTT	CASSFGRGMTNTEAFF
TRBV4-1	NA	TRBJ1-5	NA	TGCGCCAGCAGCTCTAGCGGGGGCCCGGGAAGCAATCAGCCCCAGCATTTT	CASSSSGGPGSNQPQHF
TRBV27	NA	TRBJ1-2	TRBD1	TGTGCCAGCAGTAGGACAGGGTATGGCTACACCTTC	CASSRTGYGYTF
TRBV27	NA	TRBJ1-2	NA	TGTGCCAGCAGTTACTGGGGCAGGGATTTTGGCTACACCTTC	CASSYWGRDFGYTF
TRBV7-7	NA	TRBJ2-7	NA	TGTGCTAGCAGCCCGGATGGACACTACGAGCAGTACTTC	CASSPDGHYEQYF
TRBV6-6	once	TRBJ2-5	NA	TGTGCCAGCAGTGCCAGGGGGGAGGAGACCCAGTACTTC	CASSARGEETQYF
TRBV7-6	NA	TRBJ2-2	NA	TGTGCCAGCAGCCCTGGAGGGTGGTGGGTCTCCGGGGAGCTGTTTTTT	CASSPGGWWVSGELFF
TRBV6-5	once	TRBJ2-3	NA	TGTGCCAGCGGGCAGGCAACTAGCACAGATACGCAGTATTTT	CASGQATSTDTQYF
TRBV19	NA	TRBJ2-1	TRBD2	TGTGCCAGTAGTATAGGGAATCTAGCGGGAGGGCGGCAGTTCTTC	CASSIGNLAGGRQFF
TRBV4-1	NA	TRBJ1-5	NA	TGCGCCAGCAGCCCATTGCACACCAGCAATCAGCCCCAGCATTTT	CASSPLHTSNQPQHF